The rows below give T cell receptor beta chains drawn from one sample of a study of blood T cell repertoires in COVID-19. The protocol was immunoSEQ multiplex PCR, while the TCRdb copy is restricted to in-frame clones and leaves out a portion. The table lists about 20,000 clones, roughly 88% of them singletons. Sequencing input: peripheral blood. These receptors all come from a man in his sixties or seventies with acute or convalescent COVID-19. Both conserved end residues are part of each CDR3. The D gene is left open where the match is weak. Rows may omit the clone size; those that give it use once, few, many or a size class.

>TRBJ1-2|TRBV28|NA|NA
NA
CASSFLAVVDGYTF
>TRBJ2-2|TRBV3-1/TRBV3-2|NA|NA
TGTGCCAGCAGCCTGGCTAGCGTAACGAACACCGGGGAGCTGTTTTTT
CASSLASVTNTGELFF
>TRBJ1-2|TRBV19|NA|NA
TGTGCCACCCTACCACAGGGCGGCGGCTACACCTTC
CATLPQGGGYTF
>TRBJ2-4|TRBV9|NA|TRBD2
TGTGCCAGCAGCGTAGGAGCGGGAGGGCCGGAGAACATTCAGTACTTC
CASSVGAGGPENIQYF
>TRBJ1-5|TRBV27|NA|NA
TGTGCCAGCAGTCTATCCGGACAGAACAATCAGCCCCAGCATTTT
CASSLSGQNNQPQHF
>TRBJ1-4|TRBV7-2|few|TRBD1
TGTGCCAGCAGCCCCCAGGGGGCTCGGGGTGAAAAACTGTTTTTT
CASSPQGARGEKLFF
>TRBJ1-1|TRBV28|NA|NA
TGTGCCAGCTGGGCGAACACTGAAGCTTTCTTT
CASWANTEAFF
>TRBJ2-3|TRBV29-1|NA|NA
TGCAGCCAACACAGCACAGATACGCAGTATTTT
CSQHSTDTQYF
>TRBJ2-7|TRBV6-5|NA|NA
TGTGCCAGCCGACTAGTAACCCACGAGCAGTACTTC
CASRLVTHEQYF
>TRBJ1-3|TRBV2|NA|NA
TGTGCCAGCAGTGAACTCCTCTCTGGAAACACCATATATTTT
CASSELLSGNTIYF
>TRBJ2-2|TRBV4-1|once|NA
TGCGCCAGCAGCCAAGTAAAGGGCGGGGCCGCGAACACCGGGGAGCTGTTTTTT
CASSQVKGGAANTGELFF
>TRBJ1-4|TRBV7-2|NA|NA
TGTGCCAGCAGCTTAAATGCGCCGACAGCTTTTGAAAAACTGTTTTTT
CASSLNAPTAFEKLFF
>TRBJ1-6|TRBV2|NA|TRBD1
TGTGCCAGCAATGGGGGACAGGGCCTCATTGGTAATTCACCCCTCCACTTT
CASNGGQGLIGNSPLHF
>TRBJ1-1|TRBV2|NA|NA
TGTGCCAGCAGGCCCCAAGGCGGCCAGGGTGAAGCTTTCTTT
CASRPQGGQGEAFF